This T cell receptor beta chain derives from a study of immune heterogeneity within non-small cell lung tumors. By sample share, this clonotype is medium-sized. Multiplex PCR amplified the TCR beta CDR3 region. Its first round ran for around 10 cycles with 32 V and 13 J primers. TCRdb fed the multiplex PCR reads into MiXCR, producing one record per CDR3 protein. Among around 9,700 distinct CDR3 sequences listed, approximately 18% were seen once. The V gene's germline CDR1 is LNHDA and CDR2 SQIVND (reference sequence). This CDR3 comprises 17 residues. V dropped 6 bases and J dropped 0; count of bases not matched to a gene: 13. As template, the study used bulk tumor genomic DNA at roughly 550 ng per sample. Several biopsies per primary tumor were taken during surgery, spaced as far apart as possible. Patients had untreated, newly diagnosed non-small cell lung cancer and underwent curative surgery.

Sequenced input: lung tumor tissue. The source of this sequence is a man aged 60 to 75 with non-small cell lung cancer. The chain joins TRBV19 to TRBJ1-2, with TRBD1 matching over 7 bases. CDR3 sequence reads: CASSSYHRGVANYGYTF. The CDR3 coding sequence is TGTGCCAGTAGCTCATACCACAGGGGAGTTGCTAACTATGGCTACACCTTC.